The 18 T cell receptor beta chains below all came from one sample that was sequenced in a study of cytomegalovirus exposure and HLA in healthy donors. Using immunoSEQ multiplex PCR, the repertoire was profiled, and TCRdb retains in-frame clones only, with some absent. This table has 150,000 to 200,000 clones, around 84% appearing once. The sequencing sample was made of PBMCs. The receptors were sampled from a man aged 18 to 35 in good health and CMV-seropositive.

In its sample, this clone was seen a few times. CDR3 loop: CASSSSGRGYEQYF. The CDR3 bases are TGTGCCAGCAGCTCCAGCGGGAGGGGCTACGAGCAGTACTTC. The J gene is TRBJ2-7, the V gene TRBV7-3; 10 nucleotides line up with TRBD2. Trimming cost V 4 bases and J 3 bases; bases outside gene matches: 3. The CDR3 totals 14 residues. Germline V lookup: CDR1 SGHTA, CDR2 FQGTGA.

The chain is built from TRBV28 and TRBJ1-2; 7 bases line up with TRBD1. In germline, CDR1 is MDHEN, CDR2 SYDVKM. The CDR3 extends over 15 amino acids. The junction had 11 bases not matched to a gene; V was cut back by 6 bases and J by 4 bases. The DNA for the CDR3 is TGTGCCAGCAGCCGCCCTGGGACAGCGGTCTATGGCTACACCTTC. Protein: CASSRPGTAVYGYTF.

This clone was recorded once. This chain joins TRBV7-9 and TRBJ2-2; D is unclear. Trimming took 2 bases from V and 0 from J, leaving 7 bases between them. Germline values: CDR1 SEHNR, CDR2 FQNEAQ (reference sequence). The CDR3 totals 15 residues. The CDR3 here is CASSLRGSNTGELFF. Written as DNA, the CDR3 is TGTGCCAGCAGCTTACGAGGTTCGAACACCGGGGAGCTGTTTTTT.

The CDR3 DNA reads TGCGCCAGCAGCCAAGGTCGAGAGTTCAATCAGCCCCAGCATTTT. Amino acid sequence: CASSQGREFNQPQHF. The chain employs TRBV4-1 and TRBJ1-5; D unclear. Germline V gene lookup returns CDR1 MGHRA and CDR2 YSYEKL. Trimming pared 1 base from V and 3 bases from J, leaving 10 bases between. CDR3 length: 15 residues.

This chain uses TRBV29-1 with TRBJ2-7; 9 nucleotides align to TRBD2. Germline assignment: CDR1 SQVTM and CDR2 ANQGSEA. J was trimmed by 0 bases and V by 4 bases; bases with no gene match: 4. This CDR3 comprises 14 residues. The CDR3 bases are TGCAGCGTTGGAAGCGGGGGGATCTCCTACGAGCAGTACTTC. Protein sequence: CSVGSGGISYEQYF.

This chain links TRBV29-1 with TRBJ1-1; tentatively, D is TRBD1 (5 bases). This CDR3 contains 14 residues. The germline CDR1 and CDR2 sequences are SQVTM and ANQGSEA. Trimming left V 6 bases short and J 3 bases short, with 17 bases between. The chain's CDR3 is CSVSTGGGYTEAFF. CDR3 nucleotides: TGCAGCGTGTCGACCGGGGGAGGTTACACTGAAGCTTTCTTT. Using reference TRBV29-1 and TRBJ1-1 for the parts outside the CDR3, the full variable domain is SAVISQKPSRDICQRGTSLTIQCQVDSQVTMMFWYRQQPGQSLTLIATANQGSEATYESGFVIDKFPISRPNLTFSTLTVSNMSPEDSSIYLCSVSTGGGYTEAFFGQGTRLTVV.

This chain connects TRBV25-1 to TRBJ2-5; 16 bases match TRBD2. V dropped 6 bases and J dropped 5; count of bases not matched to a gene: 9. Looked up from germline, CDR1 is MGHDK and CDR2 is SYGVNS. The CDR3 is 17 amino acids. CDR3 sequence: CASSPGLAGGPVETQYF. The CDR3 DNA is TGTGCCAGCAGCCCGGGACTAGCGGGAGGGCCGGTGGAGACCCAGTACTTC.

The rearrangement joins TRBV5-1 to TRBJ2-7; weak D call: TRBD1 (6 bases). The germline gives CDR1 SGHRS, CDR2 YFSETQ. V lost 0 bases to trimming and J lost 3 bases, with 19 bases between them. The CDR3 has 17 amino acids. CDR3 sequence reads: CASSLAAGANFIYEQYF. The CDR3 bases are TGCGCCAGCAGCTTGGCGGCAGGGGCCAACTTTATCTACGAGCAGTACTTC. Full variable domain (missing parts from reference TRBV5-1 and TRBJ2-7): KAGVTQTPRYLIKTRGQQVTLSCSPISGHRSVSWYQQTPGQGLQFLFEYFSETQRNKGNFPGRFSGRQFSNSRSEMNVSTLELGDSALYLCASSLAAGANFIYEQYFGPGTRLTVT.

This clone was detected once. CDR3 nucleotides: TGTGCCAGCAGCCAAGGAGACATCGGCACTGAAGCTTTCTTT. As protein: CASSQGDIGTEAFF. V gene TRBV4-2 combines with J gene TRBJ1-1; unclear D gene. The CDR3 loop spans 14 amino acids. Germline-derived CDR1 and CDR2 are LGHNA and YNFKEQ. Trimming pared 1 base from V and 4 bases from J, leaving 10 bases between.

The V and J genes are TRBV9 and TRBJ2-3; tentative D call: TRBD1 (6 bases). Germline V gene sequence: CDR1 SGDLS, CDR2 YYNGEE. Trimming took off 0 bases at V and 4 bases at J, with 15 bases between the two ends. There are 16 residues in the CDR3. The DNA of the CDR3 is TGTGCCAGCAGCGTAGAAGGGGGAGCCCTCCCAGATACGCAGTATTTT. Translating it yields CASSVEGGALPDTQYF. Based on the CDR3 plus reference TRBV9 and TRBJ2-3, the full variable domain is DSGVTQTPKHLITATGQRVTLRCSPRSGDLSVYWYQQSLDQGLQFLIQYYNGEERAKGNILERFSAQQFPDLHSELNLSSLELGDSALYFCASSVEGGALPDTQYFGPGTRLTVL.

V gene TRBV2 combines with J gene TRBJ1-1; D is undetermined. Deletions cut 2 bases from V and 0 bases from J, with 10 bases between. The CDR3 sequence is 15 residues long. Germline V gene lookup returns CDR1 SNHLY and CDR2 FYNNEI. CDR3 sequence reads: CASSESTSMNTEAFF. CDR3 nucleotides: TGTGCCAGCAGTGAATCGACATCCATGAACACTGAAGCTTTCTTT.

V gene TRBV19 combines with J gene TRBJ2-3; TRBD2 aligns across 7 bases. The V segment lost 3 bases and the J segment 6 bases; nucleotides outside the gene matches: 3. Germline CDR1 reads LNHDA; CDR2 reads SQIVND (reference sequence). CDR3 length equals 13 residues. The CDR3 region is CASSIPGGDTQYF. The CDR3 bases are TGTGCCAGTAGTATTCCCGGGGGGGATACGCAGTATTTT.

This clone came up once. The chain recombines TRBV28 with TRBJ1-5, with a tentative D call TRBD1 (5 bases). The germline gives CDR1 MDHEN, CDR2 SYDVKM. The CDR3 totals 16 residues. Trimming shortened V by 3 bases and J by 5 bases, and 17 bases separated the two germline ends. The CDR3 DNA reads TGTGCCAGCAGTTTGTCAGGGTTACGATCGTATCAGCCCCAGCATTTT. It codes for CASSLSGLRSYQPQHF. Using reference TRBV28 and TRBJ1-5 for the parts outside the CDR3, the full variable domain is DVKVTQSSRYLVKRTGEKVFLECVQDMDHENMFWYRQDPGLGLRLIYFSYDVKMKEKGDIPEGYSVSREKKERFSLILESASTNQTSMYLCASSLSGLRSYQPQHFGDGTRLSIL.

The V call is TRBV28, the J call TRBJ1-4; TRBD1 matches at 7 bases. The CDR3 runs to 14 residues. Germline V gene lookup returns CDR1 MDHEN and CDR2 SYDVKM. Trimming at V came to 6 bases and at J to 6 bases, leaving 7 bases not matched to a gene. This CDR3 reads CASSLGGEDEKLFF. CDR3 coding DNA: TGTGCCAGCAGCTTAGGGGGCGAAGATGAAAAACTGTTTTTT.

This sequence joins TRBV11-2 and TRBJ2-2, with 8 nucleotides matching TRBD1. This CDR3 contains 13 residues. Per the germline V gene, CDR1 is SGHAT and CDR2 is FQNNGV. After removal of 11 bases from V and 6 bases from J, the junction contained 8 bases not matched to a gene. The CDR3, as DNA: TGTGCCTTTCTACAGGGGGAGTCCGGGGAGCTGTTTTTT. Translated, it gives CAFLQGESGELFF. Looking up the rest from reference TRBV11-2 and TRBJ2-2 gives the full variable domain: EAGVAQSPRYKIIEKRQSVAFWCNPISGHATLYWYQQILGQGPKLLIQFQNNGVVDDSQLPKDRFSAERLKGVDSTLKIQPAKLEDSAVYLCAFLQGESGELFFGEGSRLTVL.

The V call is TRBV6-1, the J call TRBJ2-1, with D perhaps matching TRBD2 (5 bases). The length of the CDR3 is 11 residues. Germline V gene lookup returns CDR1 MNHNS and CDR2 SASEGT. V lost 9 bases and J lost 8, with 11 bases in between. The CDR3 DNA reads TGTGCCAGTGGCGGGCGGGATGAGCAGTTCTTC. It is translated as CASGGRDEQFF.

This clone was recorded once. The chain links TRBV11-2 to TRBJ2-2; TRBD2 agrees at 9 bases. CDR3 length: 16 residues. V was pared by 0 bases and J by 6 bases, with 5 bases of the junction left unmatched. Germline assignment: CDR1 SGHAT and CDR2 FQNNGV. CDR3 nucleotides: TGTGCCAGCAGCTTAGATCTTAGCGGGAGTGCCGGGGAGCTGTTTTTT. It specifies CASSLDLSGSAGELFF.

The genes are TRBV19 and TRBJ2-2; 11 bases line up with TRBD2. The germline CDR1 and CDR2 sequences are LNHDA and SQIVND (reference sequence). With V trimmed by 6 bases and J by 7 bases, 4 bases remained unmatched. The CDR3 covers 14 residues. The CDR3 DNA is TGTGCCAGTAGACTAGCGGGGGCCGGCGGGGAGCTGTTTTTT. It yields the protein CASRLAGAGGELFF.